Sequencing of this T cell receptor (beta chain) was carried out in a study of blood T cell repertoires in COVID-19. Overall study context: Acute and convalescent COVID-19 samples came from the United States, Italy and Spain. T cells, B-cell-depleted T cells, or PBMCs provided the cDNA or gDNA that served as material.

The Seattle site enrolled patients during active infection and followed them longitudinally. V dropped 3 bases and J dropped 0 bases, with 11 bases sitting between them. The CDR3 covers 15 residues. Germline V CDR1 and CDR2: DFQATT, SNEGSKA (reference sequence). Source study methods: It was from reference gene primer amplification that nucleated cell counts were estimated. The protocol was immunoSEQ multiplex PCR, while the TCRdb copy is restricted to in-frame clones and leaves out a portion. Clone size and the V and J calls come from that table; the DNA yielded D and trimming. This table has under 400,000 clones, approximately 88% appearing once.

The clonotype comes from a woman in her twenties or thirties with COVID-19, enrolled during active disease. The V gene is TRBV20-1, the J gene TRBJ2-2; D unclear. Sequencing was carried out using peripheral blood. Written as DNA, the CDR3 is TGCAGTGCTAGTTCGAGAGATCCGAACACCGGGGAGCTGTTTTTT. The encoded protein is CSASSRDPNTGELFF.